Listed below are T cell receptor beta chains from one sample, sequenced in a study of blood T cells in healthy people across ages. TCRdb re-called the 5' RACE reads through MiXCR, storing one row per CDR3 protein. The sample includes over 1,500,000 distinct CDR3 sequences, more than 35% of them seen just once. The sequenced material came from blood. All receptors come from a human donor in good health. The CDR3 runs from the conserved cysteine through the conserved F or W. D genes are given only for firm matches. Expanded clones are given a class, and other clones once, few, many or no size at all.

size,D,V,J,DNA,CDR3
many,TRBD2,TRBV7-9,TRBJ2-7,TGTGCCAGCAGCTCCAGCGGGGGGACCTACGAGCAGTACTTC,CASSSSGGTYEQYF
-,-,TRBV27,TRBJ1-1,TGTGCCAGCAGTTGGGACTTCGAGACTGAAGCTTTCTTT,CASSWDFETEAFF
-,-,TRBV7-6,TRBJ2-5,TGTGCCAGCAGCTTTGGAGGGAGCAAGACCCAGTACTTC,CASSFGGSKTQYF
-,-,TRBV2,TRBJ1-2,TGTGCCAGCAGTGAGGAGGACCCAAACACCTTC,CASSEEDPNTF
-,-,TRBV9,TRBJ1-1,TGTGCCAGCAGCCCACTCGTTGGGAACACTGAAGCTTTCTTT,CASSPLVGNTEAFF
-,-,TRBV5-1,TRBJ1-1,TGCGCCAGCAGCTTCGGACGGCCTCTGAACACTGAAGCTTTCTTT,CASSFGRPLNTEAFF
-,-,TRBV7-9,TRBJ2-5,TGTGCCAGCACCCCGGACTTCCGATGGACCCAGTACTTC,CASTPDFRWTQYF
-,-,TRBV27,TRBJ2-3,TGTGCCTCCTCACCCGGGACTTGGGGCACAGATACGCAGTATTTT,CASSPGTWGTDTQYF
few,-,TRBV28,TRBJ1-3,TGTGCCAGCAGTCTCCCGGGGGGAGGGGGAAACACCATATATTTT,CASSLPGGGGNTIYF
-,TRBD1,TRBV14,TRBJ1-1,TGTGCCAGCAGCCCAAGATTGGACAGGCGGAGGAACACTGAAGCTTTCTTT,CASSPRLDRRRNTEAFF
few,-,TRBV12-3/TRBV12-4,TRBJ1-4,TGTGCCAGCAGTTTAGGGTTCTCAAAACTGTTTTTT,CASSLGFSKLFF
few,-,TRBV6-6,TRBJ1-1,TGTGCCAGCAGTGACTCGGGACGGGCGAACACTGAAGCTTTCTTT,CASSDSGRANTEAFF
-,-,TRBV5-1,TRBJ1-2,TGCGCCAGCAGCTTGGAACAGGGTGTAACGTATGGCTACACCTTC,CASSLEQGVTYGYTF
few,TRBD2,TRBV7-2,TRBJ2-1,TGTGCCAGCAGCTCCACCCCTGTACTAGCGGGGGGGTTACGCAATGAGCAGTTCTTC,CASSSTPVLAGGLRNEQFF
-,-,TRBV5-6,TRBJ2-5,TGTGCCAGCAGCTTGGTTGCACCAACGGGCCAAGAGACCCAGTACTTC,CASSLVAPTGQETQYF
-,-,TRBV28,TRBJ2-3,TGTGCCAGCAGTCCAGCCGATACAGGTGGCTTAGGGGGTACGCAGTATTTT,CASSPADTGGLGGTQYF
few,-,TRBV5-6,TRBJ2-3,TGTGCCAGCAGCTTGGGGAGCACGAGCACAGATACGCAGTATTTT,CASSLGSTSTDTQYF
once,-,TRBV5-1,TRBJ1-4,TGCGCCAGCAGGGACAACTATAATGAAAAACTGTTTTTT,CASRDNYNEKLFF
few,TRBD1,TRBV5-5,TRBJ2-6,TGTGCCAGCAGCCAATACAGGGGAGACTCTGGGGCCAACGTCCTGACTTTC,CASSQYRGDSGANVLTF
-,-,TRBV7-2,TRBJ1-2,TGTGCCAGCAGCTTAGGCGTTAGGGTCTTCTATGGCTACACCTTC,CASSLGVRVFYGYTF
few,-,TRBV7-9,TRBJ2-1,TGTGCCAGCAGCTTTGTGGGGGTATCCTACAACGAGCAGTTCTTC,CASSFVGVSYNEQFF
few,TRBD2,TRBV3-1,TRBJ2-7,TGTGCCAGCAGTGACGCGGGGGGCCTATCCTACGAGCAGTACTTC,CASSDAGGLSYEQYF
few,TRBD2,TRBV5-6,TRBJ2-1,TGTGCCAGCAGCTTGGGCGGGGGGCTTGAGTTCTTC,CASSLGGGLEFF
-,-,TRBV6-5,TRBJ2-7,TGTGCCAGCAGTCCCGGGCCGGAGACCTACGAGCAGTACTTC,CASSPGPETYEQYF
-,-,TRBV12-3/TRBV12-4,TRBJ1-1,TGTGCCAGCAGTTCCAGCGATTACCACACTGAAGCTTTCTTT,CASSSSDYHTEAFF
-,TRBD1,TRBV12-5,TRBJ2-4,TGTGCTAGTGGTTTGGTAGGGGACAGGGGACCTTTAGCCAAAAACATTCAGTACTTC,CASGLVGDRGPLAKNIQYF
-,-,TRBV20-1,TRBJ2-3,TGCAGTGCTAGGGACGCGTTGGGCACAGATACGCAGTATTTT,CSARDALGTDTQYF
-,-,TRBV7-8,TRBJ1-3,TGTGCCAGCAAGGAGGGGCGGACTGGAAACACCATATATTTT,CASKEGRTGNTIYF
-,TRBD2,TRBV20-1,TRBJ2-1,TGCAGTGCTACCCGGCCTGCGGGGGGCCGAAACAATGAGCAGTTCTTC,CSATRPAGGRNNEQFF
-,TRBD1,TRBV7-2,TRBJ2-7,TGTGCCAGCAGCCGAGGGACAGAGGGGGCCTACGAGCAGTACTTC,CASSRGTEGAYEQYF
once,TRBD2,TRBV4-1,TRBJ2-5,TGCGCCAGCAGCCAAGATCGTAGCAGCGGGGGGTCTGCAGGGACCCAGTACTTC,CASSQDRSSGGSAGTQYF
-,-,TRBV24-1,TRBJ2-1,TGTGCCACCAGTGATCCCAGGAGTCGAAGGGACAATGAGCAGTTCTTC,CATSDPRSRRDNEQFF
few,-,TRBV20-1,TRBJ2-7,TGCAGTGCTAACCAACAGGGAACCGAGCAGTACTTC,CSANQQGTEQYF
-,-,TRBV18,TRBJ2-6,TGTGCCAGCTCACCCCAGTGGGGGGCCAACGTCCTGACTTTC,CASSPQWGANVLTF
few,TRBD2,TRBV10-3,TRBJ2-3,TGTGCCATCAGTGAATTAGCGGGGGCAGATACGCAGTATTTT,CAISELAGADTQYF
-,-,TRBV28,TRBJ2-7,TGTGCCAGCAGTTTCGCGTCTAGGGCGGCTCGCCCCTACGAGCAGTACTTC,CASSFASRAARPYEQYF
-,-,TRBV7-6,TRBJ1-6,TGTGCCAGCAGTTTTGGGCCCCCCGGGTCACCCCTCCACTTT,CASSFGPPGSPLHF
-,-,TRBV2,TRBJ1-1,TGTGCCAGCAGGTGGGAAGGTACTGAAGCTTTCTTT,CASRWEGTEAFF
-,-,TRBV5-1,TRBJ2-2,TGCGCCAGCAGGGACACGAGTCAAAGCACCGGGGAGCGGTTTTTT,CASRDTSQSTGERFF
few,-,TRBV20-1,TRBJ1-2,TGCAGTGCTCCCCCGTGGGAGGAGTATGGCTACACCTTC,CSAPPWEEYGYTF
-,-,TRBV20-1,TRBJ1-2,TGCAGTGCTAGAGTGGCGGGACACCCTAACTATGGCTACACCTTC,CSARVAGHPNYGYTF
-,TRBD2,TRBV6-6,TRBJ2-7,TGTGCCAGCAGTAAACTAGCGGGGGGGGCCACCTACGAGCAGTACTTC,CASSKLAGGATYEQYF
few,-,TRBV5-1,TRBJ1-2,TGCGCCAGCAGCTTTGGGCCGGGCAGGGCGGACTATGGCTACACCTTC,CASSFGPGRADYGYTF
many,-,TRBV29-1,TRBJ2-6,TGCAGCGTTGATGAAGGGAGCGGGGCCAACGTCCTGACTTTC,CSVDEGSGANVLTF
few,TRBD1,TRBV11-2,TRBJ2-5,TGTGCCAGCAGCCCCATCAGGACAGGTCTACGAGAGACCCAGTACTTC,CASSPIRTGLRETQYF
-,-,TRBV6-5,TRBJ1-4,TGTGCCAGCAGGGGCAACGGAGCAACTAATGAAACACTGTTTTTT,CASRGNGATNETLFF
-,TRBD1,TRBV6-2/TRBV6-3,TRBJ1-2,TGTGCCAGCAGCCTGAACGGACAGGGAGGCTATGGCTACACCTTC,CASSLNGQGGYGYTF
few,-,TRBV27,TRBJ1-4,TGTGCCAGCAGCCTAACAGTCACAACTAATGAAAAACTGTTTTTT,CASSLTVTTNEKLFF
-,TRBD1,TRBV12-3/TRBV12-4,TRBJ1-5,TGTGCCAGCAGTTTCGGTCGACAGGGTCAGCCCCAGCATTTT,CASSFGRQGQPQHF
-,TRBD2,TRBV3-1,TRBJ2-7,TGTGCCAGCAGCTCACCCGGGACTATTCTTTACGAGCAGTACTTC,CASSSPGTILYEQYF
few,-,TRBV20-1,TRBJ1-1,TGCAGTGCTCGGAGGGGTAATCAGAACACTGAAGCTTTCTTT,CSARRGNQNTEAFF
-,TRBD1,TRBV29-1,TRBJ1-5,TGCAGCGTACGGACAGGGTTGGGTCAGCCCCAGCATTTT,CSVRTGLGQPQHF
once,-,TRBV7-7,TRBJ2-3,TGTGCCAGCAGCTTAAGGGCGGATGGAGATACGCAGTATTTT,CASSLRADGDTQYF
-,-,TRBV4-2,TRBJ2-3,TGCGCCAGCAGCCAAGATGCGGGGGCTGGCACAGATACGCAGTATTTT,CASSQDAGAGTDTQYF
few,TRBD2,TRBV7-3,TRBJ2-1,TGTGCCAGCAGCTTAAGCACTAGCGGGGGAGTTTACAATGAGCAGTTCTTC,CASSLSTSGGVYNEQFF